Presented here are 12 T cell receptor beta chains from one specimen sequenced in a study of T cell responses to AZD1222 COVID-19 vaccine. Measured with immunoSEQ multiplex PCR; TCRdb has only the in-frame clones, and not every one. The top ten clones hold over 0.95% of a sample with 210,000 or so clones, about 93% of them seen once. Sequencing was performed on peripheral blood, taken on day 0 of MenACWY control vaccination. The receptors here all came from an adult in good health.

Here the CDR3 reads CASSPNSVWDTEAFF. The CDR3 DNA sequence: TGTGCCAGCTCACCAAACAGCGTTTGGGACACTGAAGCTTTCTTT. V is TRBV18 and J is TRBJ1-1; D not certain. Germline V gene sequence: CDR1 KGHSH, CDR2 LQKENI. V lost 2 bases, J lost 3 bases, and 13 bases lay in between. CDR3 length equals 15 residues.

DNA for the CDR3: TGTGCCAGCAGCCAAGATCTACTGAACACTGAAGCTTTCTTT. Translating it yields CASSQDLLNTEAFF. The chain joins TRBV4-2 to TRBJ1-1; unclear D gene. Germline values: CDR1 LGHNA, CDR2 YNFKEQ. This CDR3 region has 14 residues. The ends were cut back, 0 bases at V and 0 bases at J, with 5 bases in the middle.

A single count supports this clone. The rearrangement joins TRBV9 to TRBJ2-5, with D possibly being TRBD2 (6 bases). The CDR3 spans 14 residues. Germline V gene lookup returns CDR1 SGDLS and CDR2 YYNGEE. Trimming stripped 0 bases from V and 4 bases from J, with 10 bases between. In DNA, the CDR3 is TGTGCCAGCAGCGTAGGGTCGGGGGTAGAGACCCAGTACTTC. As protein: CASSVGSGVETQYF. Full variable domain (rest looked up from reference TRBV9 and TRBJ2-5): DSGVTQTPKHLITATGQRVTLRCSPRSGDLSVYWYQQSLDQGLQFLIQYYNGEERAKGNILERFSAQQFPDLHSELNLSSLELGDSALYFCASSVGSGVETQYFGPGTRLLVL.

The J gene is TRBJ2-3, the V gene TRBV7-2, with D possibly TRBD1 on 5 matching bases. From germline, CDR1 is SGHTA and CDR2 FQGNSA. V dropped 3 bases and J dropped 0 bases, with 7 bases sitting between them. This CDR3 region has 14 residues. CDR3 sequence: CASSLTVSTDTQYF. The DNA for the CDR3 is TGTGCCAGCAGCTTGACAGTAAGCACAGATACGCAGTATTTT.

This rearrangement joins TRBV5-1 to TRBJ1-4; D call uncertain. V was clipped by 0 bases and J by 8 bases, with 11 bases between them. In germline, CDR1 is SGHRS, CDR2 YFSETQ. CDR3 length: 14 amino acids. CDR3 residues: CASSLAGKGEKLFF. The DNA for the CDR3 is TGCGCCAGCAGCTTGGCGGGGAAGGGAGAAAAACTGTTTTTT.

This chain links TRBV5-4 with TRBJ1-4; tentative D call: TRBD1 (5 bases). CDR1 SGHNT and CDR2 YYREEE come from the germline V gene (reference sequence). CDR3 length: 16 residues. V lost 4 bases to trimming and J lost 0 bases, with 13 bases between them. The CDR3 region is CASSKGRLTTNEKLFF. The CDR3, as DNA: TGTGCCAGCAGCAAGGGACGCCTGACAACTAATGAAAAACTGTTTTTT.

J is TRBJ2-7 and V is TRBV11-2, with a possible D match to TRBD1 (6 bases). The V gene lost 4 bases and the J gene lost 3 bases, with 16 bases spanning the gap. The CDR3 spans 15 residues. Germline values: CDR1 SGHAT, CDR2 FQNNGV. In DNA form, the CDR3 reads TGTGCCAGCAGCTCTTCCCCCAGGGGAAACTACGAGCAGTACTTC. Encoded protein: CASSSSPRGNYEQYF. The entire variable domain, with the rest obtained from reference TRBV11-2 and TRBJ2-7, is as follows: EAGVAQSPRYKIIEKRQSVAFWCNPISGHATLYWYQQILGQGPKLLIQFQNNGVVDDSQLPKDRFSAERLKGVDSTLKIQPAKLEDSAVYLCASSSSPRGNYEQYFGPGTRLTVT.

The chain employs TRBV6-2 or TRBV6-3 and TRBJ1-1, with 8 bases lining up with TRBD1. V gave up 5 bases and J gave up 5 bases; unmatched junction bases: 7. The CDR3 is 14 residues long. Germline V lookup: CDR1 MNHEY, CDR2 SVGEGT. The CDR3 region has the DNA TGTGCCAGCAGTCGAGGACAGGGCAAAACTGAAGCTTTCTTT. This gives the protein CASSRGQGKTEAFF.

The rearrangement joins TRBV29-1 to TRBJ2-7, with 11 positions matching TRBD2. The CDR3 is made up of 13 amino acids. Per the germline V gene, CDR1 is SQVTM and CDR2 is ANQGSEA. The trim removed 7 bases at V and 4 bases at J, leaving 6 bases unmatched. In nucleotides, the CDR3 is TGCAGCGCCCGACTAGCGGGAACATACGAGCAGTACTTC. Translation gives CSARLAGTYEQYF.

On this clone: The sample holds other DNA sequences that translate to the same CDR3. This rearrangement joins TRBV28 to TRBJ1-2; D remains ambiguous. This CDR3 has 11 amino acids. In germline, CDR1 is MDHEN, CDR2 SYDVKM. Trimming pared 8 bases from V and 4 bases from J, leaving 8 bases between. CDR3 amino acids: CASSLSYGYTF. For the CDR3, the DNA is TGTGCCAGCTCCCTGAGCTATGGCTACACCTTC.

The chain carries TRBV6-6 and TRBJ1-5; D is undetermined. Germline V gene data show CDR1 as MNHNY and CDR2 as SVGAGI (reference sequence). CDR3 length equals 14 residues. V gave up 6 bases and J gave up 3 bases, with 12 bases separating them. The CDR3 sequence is CASRESLSNQPQHF. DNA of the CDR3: TGTGCCAGCAGAGAAAGTCTTTCCAATCAGCCCCAGCATTTT.

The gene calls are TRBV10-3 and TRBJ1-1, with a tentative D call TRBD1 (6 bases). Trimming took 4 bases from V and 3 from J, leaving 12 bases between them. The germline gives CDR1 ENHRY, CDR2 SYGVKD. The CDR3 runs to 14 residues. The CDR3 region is CAISGIRGDTEAFF. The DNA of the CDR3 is TGTGCCATCAGTGGTATAAGGGGGGACACTGAAGCTTTCTTT.